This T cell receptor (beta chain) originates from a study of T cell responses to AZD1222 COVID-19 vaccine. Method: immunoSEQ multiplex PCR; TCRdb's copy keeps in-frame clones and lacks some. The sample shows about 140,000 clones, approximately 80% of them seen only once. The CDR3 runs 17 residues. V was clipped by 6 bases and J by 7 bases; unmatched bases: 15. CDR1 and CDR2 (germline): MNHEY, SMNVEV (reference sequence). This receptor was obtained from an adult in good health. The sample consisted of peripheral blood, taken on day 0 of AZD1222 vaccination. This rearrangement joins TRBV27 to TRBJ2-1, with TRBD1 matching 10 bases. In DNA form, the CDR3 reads TGTGCCAGCAGCCGGGACAGGGGTCCCCACAACGGTAATGAGCAGTTCTTC. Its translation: CASSRDRGPHNGNEQFF.